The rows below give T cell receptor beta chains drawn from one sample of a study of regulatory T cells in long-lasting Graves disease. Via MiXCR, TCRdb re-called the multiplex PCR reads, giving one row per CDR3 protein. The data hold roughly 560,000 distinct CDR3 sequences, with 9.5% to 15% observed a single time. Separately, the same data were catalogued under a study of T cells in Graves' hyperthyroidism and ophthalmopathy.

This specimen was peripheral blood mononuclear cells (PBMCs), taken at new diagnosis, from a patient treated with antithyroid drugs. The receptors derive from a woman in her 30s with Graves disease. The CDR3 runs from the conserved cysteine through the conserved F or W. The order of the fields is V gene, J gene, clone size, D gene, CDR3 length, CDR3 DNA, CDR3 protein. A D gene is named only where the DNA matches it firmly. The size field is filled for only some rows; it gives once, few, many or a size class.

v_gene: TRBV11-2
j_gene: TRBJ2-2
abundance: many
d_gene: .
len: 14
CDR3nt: TGTGCCAGCAGCTTAGTTTCTCACACCGGGGAGCTGTTTTTT
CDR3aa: CASSLVSHTGELFF

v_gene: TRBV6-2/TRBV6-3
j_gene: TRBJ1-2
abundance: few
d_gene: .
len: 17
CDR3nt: TGTGCCAGCAGTTACTTTCCCTTCCCGGAGGGGGACTATGGCTACACCTTC
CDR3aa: CASSYFPFPEGDYGYTF

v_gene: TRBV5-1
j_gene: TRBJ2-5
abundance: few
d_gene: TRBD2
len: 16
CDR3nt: TGCGCCAGCAGCTTGGGGACAGCGGGGGCCGTTGAGACCCAGTACTTC
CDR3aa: CASSLGTAGAVETQYF

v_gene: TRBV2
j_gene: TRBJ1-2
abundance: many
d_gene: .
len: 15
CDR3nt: TGTGCCAGCAGTGAGGGCGGGGGGCGGACCTATGGCTACACCTTC
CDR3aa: CASSEGGGRTYGYTF

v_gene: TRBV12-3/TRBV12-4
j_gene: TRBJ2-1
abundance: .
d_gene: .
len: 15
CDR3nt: TGTGCCAGCAGTTCTTCCCGCATCTCCGCCAATGAGCAGTTCTTC
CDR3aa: CASSSSRISANEQFF

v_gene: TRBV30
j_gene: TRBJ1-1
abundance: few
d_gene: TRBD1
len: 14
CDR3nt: TGTGCCTGGAGCAAGGGACAGCTGAACACTGAAGCTTTCTTT
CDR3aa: CAWSKGQLNTEAFF

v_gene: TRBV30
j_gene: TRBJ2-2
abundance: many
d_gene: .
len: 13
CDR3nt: TGTGCCTGGCGTGGGGAAGGGTCCGGGGAGCTGTTTTTT
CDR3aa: CAWRGEGSGELFF

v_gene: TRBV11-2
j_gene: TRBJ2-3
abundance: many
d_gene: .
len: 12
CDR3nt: TGTGCCAGCAACTTAGGGTATGATACGCAGTATTTT
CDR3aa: CASNLGYDTQYF

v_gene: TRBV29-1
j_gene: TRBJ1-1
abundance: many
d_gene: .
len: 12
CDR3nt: TGCAGCGCCGGGTTATTGAACACTGAAGCTTTCTTT
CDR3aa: CSAGLLNTEAFF

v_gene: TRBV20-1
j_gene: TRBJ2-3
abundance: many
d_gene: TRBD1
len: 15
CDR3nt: TGCAGTGCTAGAGGGGAGACAGGGCTCACAGATACGCAGTATTTT
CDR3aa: CSARGETGLTDTQYF

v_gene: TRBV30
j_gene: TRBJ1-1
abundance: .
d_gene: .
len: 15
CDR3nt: TGTGCCTGGAGTGTAATTTTGGGGGCGCTCTCTGAAGCTTTCTTT
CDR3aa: CAWSVILGALSEAFF

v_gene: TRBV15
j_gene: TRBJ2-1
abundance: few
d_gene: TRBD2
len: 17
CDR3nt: TGTGCCACCAGCAGAGGGTCGGGGACTAGCGGTCTCAATGAGCAGTTCTTC
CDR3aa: CATSRGSGTSGLNEQFF

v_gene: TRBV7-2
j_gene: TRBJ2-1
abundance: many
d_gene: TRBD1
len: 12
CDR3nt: TGTGCCAGCAGCTTAGAACAGGGGGGGCAGTTCTTC
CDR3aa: CASSLEQGGQFF

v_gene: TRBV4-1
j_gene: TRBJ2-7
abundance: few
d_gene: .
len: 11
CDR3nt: TGCGCCGCAGATAGTTCCTACGAGCAGTACTTC
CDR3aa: CAADSSYEQYF

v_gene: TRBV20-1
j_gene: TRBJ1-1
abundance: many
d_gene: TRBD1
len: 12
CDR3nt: TGCAGCGGACAGGGGTCTGGCACTGAAGCTTTCTTT
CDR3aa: CSGQGSGTEAFF

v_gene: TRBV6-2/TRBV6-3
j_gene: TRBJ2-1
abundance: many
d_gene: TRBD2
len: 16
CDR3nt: TGTGCCAGCAGTCCGACTAGCGGGAAATGGGACAATGAGCAGTTCTTC
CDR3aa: CASSPTSGKWDNEQFF

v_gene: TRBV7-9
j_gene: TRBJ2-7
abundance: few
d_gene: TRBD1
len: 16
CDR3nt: TGTGCCAGCAGCCGTATCTACGGGACAGGGCGTTACGAGCAGTACTTC
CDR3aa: CASSRIYGTGRYEQYF

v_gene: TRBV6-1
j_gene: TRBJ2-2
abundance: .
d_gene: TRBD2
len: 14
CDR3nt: TGTGCCAGCCGGGACTATCTTTACACCGGGGAGCTGTTTTTT
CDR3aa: CASRDYLYTGELFF

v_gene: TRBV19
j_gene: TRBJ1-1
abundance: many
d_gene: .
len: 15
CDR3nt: TGTGCCAGTACCCCGCGGGCAGGGTCGAACACTGAAGCTTTCTTT
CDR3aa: CASTPRAGSNTEAFF

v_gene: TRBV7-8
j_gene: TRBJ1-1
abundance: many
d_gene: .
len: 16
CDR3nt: TGTGCCAGCAGCTTAGCAGGGTACGCCTCGAACACTGAAGCTTTCTTT
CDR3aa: CASSLAGYASNTEAFF

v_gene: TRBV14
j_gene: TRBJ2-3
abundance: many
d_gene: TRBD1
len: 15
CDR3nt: TGTGCCAGCAGCCAGAGGACAGGGGCCACAGATACGCAGTATTTT
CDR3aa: CASSQRTGATDTQYF

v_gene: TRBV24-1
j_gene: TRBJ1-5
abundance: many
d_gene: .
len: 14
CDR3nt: TGTGCCACCAGTGATTTCTCCCGAGTACAGCCCCAGCATTTT
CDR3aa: CATSDFSRVQPQHF

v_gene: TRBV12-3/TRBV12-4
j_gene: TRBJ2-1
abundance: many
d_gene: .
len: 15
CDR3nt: TGTGCCAGTAAACTGACAGGTGGCTCCTACAATGGGCAGTTCTTC
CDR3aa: CASKLTGGSYNGQFF

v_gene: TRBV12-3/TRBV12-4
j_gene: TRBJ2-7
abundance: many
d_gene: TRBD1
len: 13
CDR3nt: TGTGCCAGCAGCTTAGGGACAGGGTACGAGCAGTACTTC
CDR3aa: CASSLGTGYEQYF

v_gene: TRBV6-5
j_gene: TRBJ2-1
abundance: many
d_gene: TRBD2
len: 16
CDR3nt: TGTGCCAGCAGTTACTCGCCACGGGAGGGCCTCAATGAGCAGTTCTTC
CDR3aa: CASSYSPREGLNEQFF

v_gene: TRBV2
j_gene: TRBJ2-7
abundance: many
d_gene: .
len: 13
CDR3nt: TGTGCCAGCAGTGAAGGTAGCGGTTACGAGCAGTACTTC
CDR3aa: CASSEGSGYEQYF

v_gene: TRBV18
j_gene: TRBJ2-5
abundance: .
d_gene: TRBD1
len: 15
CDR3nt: TGTGCCAGCTCACCACGAAGGGACAGGGTAGAGACCCAGTACTTC
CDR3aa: CASSPRRDRVETQYF

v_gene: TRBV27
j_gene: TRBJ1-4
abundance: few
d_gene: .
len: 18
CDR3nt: TGTGCCAGCAGTTTCTCGGGGGGTCCCCGACTGTCTAATGAAAAACTGTTTTTT
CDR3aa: CASSFSGGPRLSNEKLFF

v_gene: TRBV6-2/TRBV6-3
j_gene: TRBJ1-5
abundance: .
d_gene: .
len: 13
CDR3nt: TGTGCCAGCAGTTACTTCAGCAATCAGCCCCAGCATTTT
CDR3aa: CASSYFSNQPQHF

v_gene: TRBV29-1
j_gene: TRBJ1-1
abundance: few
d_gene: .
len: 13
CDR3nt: TGCAGCGTCCTAACATTCCAGGGCACTGAAGCTTTCTTT
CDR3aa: CSVLTFQGTEAFF

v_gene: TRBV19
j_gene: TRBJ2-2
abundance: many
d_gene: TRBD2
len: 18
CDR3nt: TGTGCCAGTAGTATAGACCCGAGGACTAGCGCGCTTGGCGGGGAGCTGTTTTTT
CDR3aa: CASSIDPRTSALGGELFF

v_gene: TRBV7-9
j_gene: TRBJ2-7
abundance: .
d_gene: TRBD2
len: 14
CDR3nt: TGTGCCAGCAGCTTTAGCGGGAGGACCTACGAGCAGTACTTC
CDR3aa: CASSFSGRTYEQYF

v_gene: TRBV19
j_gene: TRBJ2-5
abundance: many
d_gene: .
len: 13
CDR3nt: TGTGCCACCACCGGGGCCTTTGGAGAGACCCAGTACTTC
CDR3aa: CATTGAFGETQYF

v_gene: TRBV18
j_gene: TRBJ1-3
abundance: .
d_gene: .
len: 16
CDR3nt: TGTGCCAGCTCAACGGGCGCGGCCGGCGCTGGAAACACCATATATTTT
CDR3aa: CASSTGAAGAGNTIYF

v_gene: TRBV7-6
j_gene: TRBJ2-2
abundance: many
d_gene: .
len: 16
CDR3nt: TGTGCCAGCAGCCGGGACTGGGGCAAGTACGCCGGGGAGCTGTTTTTT
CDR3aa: CASSRDWGKYAGELFF

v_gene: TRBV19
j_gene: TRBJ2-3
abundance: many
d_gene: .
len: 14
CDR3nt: TGTGCCACCAAGGGCCTTTCGTACACAGATACGCAGTATTTT
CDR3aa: CATKGLSYTDTQYF

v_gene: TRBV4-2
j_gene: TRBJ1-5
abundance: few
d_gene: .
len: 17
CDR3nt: TGTGCCAGCAGCCAAGTAGTAGACCGACGACTCAATCAGCCCCAGCATTTT
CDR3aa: CASSQVVDRRLNQPQHF

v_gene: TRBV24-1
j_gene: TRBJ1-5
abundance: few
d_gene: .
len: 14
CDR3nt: TGTGCCACCGCAAAGGGGAATAGCAATCAGCCCCAGCATTTT
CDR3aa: CATAKGNSNQPQHF

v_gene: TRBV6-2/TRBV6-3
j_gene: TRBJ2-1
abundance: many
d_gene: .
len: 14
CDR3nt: TGTGCCAGCAGGTTGGAACGCGCCTACAATGAGCAGTTCTTC
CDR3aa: CASRLERAYNEQFF

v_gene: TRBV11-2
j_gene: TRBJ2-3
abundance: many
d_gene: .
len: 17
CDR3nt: TGTGCCAGCAGGGGTGGGGGTGGAGCAGTATCCACAGATACGCAGTATTTT
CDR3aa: CASRGGGGAVSTDTQYF